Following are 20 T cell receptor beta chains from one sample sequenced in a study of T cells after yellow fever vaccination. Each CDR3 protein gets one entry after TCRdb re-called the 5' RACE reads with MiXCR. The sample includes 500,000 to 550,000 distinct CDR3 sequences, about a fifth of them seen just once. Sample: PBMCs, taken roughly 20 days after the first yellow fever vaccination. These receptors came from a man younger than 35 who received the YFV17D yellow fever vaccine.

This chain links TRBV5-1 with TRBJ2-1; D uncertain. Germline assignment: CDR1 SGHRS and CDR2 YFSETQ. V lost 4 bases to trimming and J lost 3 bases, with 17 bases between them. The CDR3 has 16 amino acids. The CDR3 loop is CASSLILRTLYNEQFF. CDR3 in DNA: TGCGCCAGCAGCCTCATACTGCGGACCCTCTACAATGAGCAGTTCTTC. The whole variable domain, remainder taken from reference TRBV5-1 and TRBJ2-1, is KAGVTQTPRYLIKTRGQQVTLSCSPISGHRSVSWYQQTPGQGLQFLFEYFSETQRNKGNFPGRFSGRQFSNSRSEMNVSTLELGDSALYLCASSLILRTLYNEQFFGPGTRLTVL.

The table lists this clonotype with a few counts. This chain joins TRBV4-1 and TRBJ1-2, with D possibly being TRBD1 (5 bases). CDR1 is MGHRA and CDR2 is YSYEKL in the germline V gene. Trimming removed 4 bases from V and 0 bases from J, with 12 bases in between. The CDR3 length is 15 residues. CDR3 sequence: CASSPREGTNYGYTF. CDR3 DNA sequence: TGCGCCAGCAGCCCGCGCGAGGGGACTAACTATGGCTACACCTTC.

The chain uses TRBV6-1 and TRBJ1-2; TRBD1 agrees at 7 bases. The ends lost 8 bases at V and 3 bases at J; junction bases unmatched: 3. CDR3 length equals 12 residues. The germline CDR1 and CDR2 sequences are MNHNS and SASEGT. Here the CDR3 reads CASVQGDYGYTF. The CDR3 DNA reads TGTGCCAGCGTTCAGGGGGACTATGGCTACACCTTC.

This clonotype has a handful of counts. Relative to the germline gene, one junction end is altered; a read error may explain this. In DNA form, the CDR3 reads TGTGCCAGCACCGTAACACCCGGAGGCGGCTACACCTTC. It specifies CASTVTPGGGYTF. The chain carries TRBV9 and TRBJ1-2, with D unresolved. The CDR3 loop spans 13 amino acids. Germline V CDR1 and CDR2: SGDLS, YYNGEE.

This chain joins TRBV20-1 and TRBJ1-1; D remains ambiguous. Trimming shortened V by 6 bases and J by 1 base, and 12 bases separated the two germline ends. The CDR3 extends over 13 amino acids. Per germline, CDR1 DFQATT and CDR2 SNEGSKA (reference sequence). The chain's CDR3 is CSAPRLPNTEAFF. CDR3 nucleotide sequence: TGCAGTGCGCCCCGGCTGCCGAACACTGAAGCTTTCTTT.

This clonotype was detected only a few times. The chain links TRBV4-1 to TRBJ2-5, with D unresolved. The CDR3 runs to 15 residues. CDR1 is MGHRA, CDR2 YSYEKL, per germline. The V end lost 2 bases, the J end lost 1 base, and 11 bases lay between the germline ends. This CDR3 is CASSQLPSSQETQYF. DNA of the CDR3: TGCGCCAGCAGCCAACTCCCCAGCAGCCAAGAGACCCAGTACTTC.

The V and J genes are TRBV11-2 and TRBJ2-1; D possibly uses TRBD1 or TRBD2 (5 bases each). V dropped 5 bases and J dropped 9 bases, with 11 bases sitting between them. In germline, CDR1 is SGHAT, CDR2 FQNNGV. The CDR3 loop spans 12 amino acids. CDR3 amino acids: CASSMGRVEQFF. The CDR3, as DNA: TGTGCCAGCAGCATGGGACGGGTTGAGCAGTTCTTC.

CDR3 amino acids: CSGQDGTGGRGEQFF. The CDR3 nucleotides read TGCAGCGGGCAAGACGGGACAGGGGGACGGGGTGAGCAGTTCTTC. The chain couples TRBV29-1 to TRBJ2-1, with TRBD1 identical over 11 bases. CDR1 and CDR2 from the germline V gene are SQVTM and ANQGSEA. The V segment lost 7 bases and the J segment 9 bases; nucleotides outside the gene matches: 14. The CDR3 totals 15 residues.

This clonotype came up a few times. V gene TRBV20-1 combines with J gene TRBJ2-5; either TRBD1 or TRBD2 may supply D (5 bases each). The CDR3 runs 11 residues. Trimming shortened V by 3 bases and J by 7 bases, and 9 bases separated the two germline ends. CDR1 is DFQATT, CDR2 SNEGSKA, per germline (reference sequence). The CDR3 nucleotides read TGCAGTGCTAGGACGAGGGGGACCCAGTACTTC. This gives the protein CSARTRGTQYF.

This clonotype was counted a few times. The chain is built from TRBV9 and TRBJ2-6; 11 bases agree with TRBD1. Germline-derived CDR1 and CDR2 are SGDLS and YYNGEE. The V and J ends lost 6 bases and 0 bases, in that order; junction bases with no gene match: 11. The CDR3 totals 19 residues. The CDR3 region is CASTVQGQGEGSGANVLTF. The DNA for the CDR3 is TGTGCCAGCACTGTCCAGGGACAGGGGGAAGGCTCTGGGGCCAACGTCCTGACTTTC.

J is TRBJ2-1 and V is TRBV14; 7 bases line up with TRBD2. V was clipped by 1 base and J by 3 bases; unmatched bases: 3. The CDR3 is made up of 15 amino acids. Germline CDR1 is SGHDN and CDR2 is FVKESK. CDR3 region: CASSQVGGNYNEQFF. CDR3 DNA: TGTGCCAGCAGCCAAGTGGGGGGGAACTACAATGAGCAGTTCTTC.

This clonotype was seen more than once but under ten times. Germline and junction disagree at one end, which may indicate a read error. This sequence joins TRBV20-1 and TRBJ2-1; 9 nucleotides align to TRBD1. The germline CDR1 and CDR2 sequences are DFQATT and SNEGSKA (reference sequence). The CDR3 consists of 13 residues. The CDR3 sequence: CSATVPGQGLVVF. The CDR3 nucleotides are TGCAGTGCTACCGTCCCGGGACAGGGTTTGGTGGTCTTC.

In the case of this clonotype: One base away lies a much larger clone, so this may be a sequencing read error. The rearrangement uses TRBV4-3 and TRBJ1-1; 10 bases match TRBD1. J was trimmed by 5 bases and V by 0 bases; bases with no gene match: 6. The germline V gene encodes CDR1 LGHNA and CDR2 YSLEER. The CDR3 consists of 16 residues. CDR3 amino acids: CASSQDRRTGGTEAFF. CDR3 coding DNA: TGCGCCAGCAGCCAAGATCGAAGGACAGGGGGTACTGAAGCTTTCTTT.

CDR3 sequence reads: CASSAEEGQGGTYEQYF. CDR3 sequence (DNA): TGTGCCAGCAGCGCCGAGGAGGGGCAGGGAGGGACCTACGAGCAGTACTTC. This rearrangement joins TRBV9 to TRBJ2-7, with 7 bases matching TRBD2. The length of the CDR3 is 17 residues. CDR1 and CDR2 (germline): SGDLS, YYNGEE. J was trimmed by 2 bases and V by 3 bases; bases with no gene match: 14.

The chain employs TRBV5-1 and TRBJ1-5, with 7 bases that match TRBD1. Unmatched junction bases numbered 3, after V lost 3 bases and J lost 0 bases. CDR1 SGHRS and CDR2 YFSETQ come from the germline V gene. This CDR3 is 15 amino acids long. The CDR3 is CASSWGQNSNQPQHF. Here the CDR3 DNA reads TGCGCCAGCAGCTGGGGACAGAATAGCAATCAGCCCCAGCATTTT.

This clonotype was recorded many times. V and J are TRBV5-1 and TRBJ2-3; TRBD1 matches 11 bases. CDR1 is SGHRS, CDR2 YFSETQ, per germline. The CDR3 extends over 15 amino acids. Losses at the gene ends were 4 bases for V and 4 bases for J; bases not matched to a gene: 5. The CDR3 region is CASSDRTGGPDTQYF. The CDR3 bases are TGCGCCAGCAGCGATCGGACAGGGGGCCCAGATACGCAGTATTTT.

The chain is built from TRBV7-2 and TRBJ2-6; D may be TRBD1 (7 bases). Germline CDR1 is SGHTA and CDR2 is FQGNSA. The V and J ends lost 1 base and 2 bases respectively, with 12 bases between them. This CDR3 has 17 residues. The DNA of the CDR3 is TGTGCCAGCAGCTTAGGCGCAGGGGGGACTGGGGCCAACGTCCTGACTTTC. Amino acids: CASSLGAGGTGANVLTF. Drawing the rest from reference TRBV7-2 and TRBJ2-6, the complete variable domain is GAGVSQSPSNKVTEKGKDVELRCDPISGHTALYWYRQSLGQGLEFLIYFQGNSAPDKSGLPSDRFSAERTGGSVSTLTIQRTQQEDSAVYLCASSLGAGGTGANVLTFGAGSRLTVL.

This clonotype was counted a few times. This chain's CDR3 is CASSPDRGFEQFF. Written as DNA, the CDR3 is TGTGCCAGCAGCCCGGACCGGGGCTTTGAGCAGTTCTTC. The rearrangement joins TRBV12-3 or TRBV12-4 to TRBJ2-1; D may be TRBD1 or TRBD2 (5 bases each). V lost 6 bases and J lost 9, with 15 bases in between. CDR3 length equals 13 residues.

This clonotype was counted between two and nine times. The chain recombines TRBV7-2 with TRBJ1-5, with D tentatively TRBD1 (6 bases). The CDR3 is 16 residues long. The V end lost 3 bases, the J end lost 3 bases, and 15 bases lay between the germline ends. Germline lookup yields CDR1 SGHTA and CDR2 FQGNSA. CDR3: CASSLGAGRINQPQHF. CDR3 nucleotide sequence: TGTGCCAGCAGCTTGGGGGCAGGGCGGATCAATCAGCCCCAGCATTTT.

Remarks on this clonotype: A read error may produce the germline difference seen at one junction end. The DNA of the CDR3 is TGTGCTAGCAGCTTAGGGGCGAGGGGTAGCACAGATACGCAGTATTTT. Encoded protein: CASSLGARGSTDTQYF. J is TRBJ2-3 and V is TRBV7-7; D assignment may be TRBD1 or TRBD2 (5 bases each). Looked up from germline, CDR1 is SSHAT and CDR2 is FNYEAQ (reference sequence). CDR3 length: 16 amino acids.